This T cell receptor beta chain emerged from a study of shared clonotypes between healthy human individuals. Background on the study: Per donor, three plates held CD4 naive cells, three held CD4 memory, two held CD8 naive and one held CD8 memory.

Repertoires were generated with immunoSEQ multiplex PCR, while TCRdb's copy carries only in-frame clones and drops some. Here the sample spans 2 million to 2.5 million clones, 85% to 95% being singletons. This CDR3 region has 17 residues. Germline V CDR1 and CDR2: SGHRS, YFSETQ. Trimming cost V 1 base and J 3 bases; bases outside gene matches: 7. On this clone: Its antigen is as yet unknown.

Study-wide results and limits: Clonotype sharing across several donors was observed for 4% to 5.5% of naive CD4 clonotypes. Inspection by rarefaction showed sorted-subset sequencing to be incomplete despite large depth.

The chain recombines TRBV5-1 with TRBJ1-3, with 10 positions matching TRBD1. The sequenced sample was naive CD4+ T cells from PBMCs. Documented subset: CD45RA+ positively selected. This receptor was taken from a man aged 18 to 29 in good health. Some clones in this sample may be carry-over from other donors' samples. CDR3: CASSLPRTGGHGNTIYF. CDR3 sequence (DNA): TGCGCCAGCAGCTTGCCTCGGACAGGGGGACATGGAAACACCATATATTTT. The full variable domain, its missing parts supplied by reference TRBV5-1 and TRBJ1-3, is KAGVTQTPRYLIKTRGQQVTLSCSPISGHRSVSWYQQTPGQGLQFLFEYFSETQRNKGNFPGRFSGRQFSNSRSEMNVSTLELGDSALYLCASSLPRTGGHGNTIYFGEGSWLTVV.